This TCR beta chain was observed in a study of Graves' ophthalmopathy and Graves' hyperthyroidism. Scientists amplified the TCR beta CDR3 regions from RNA transcripts. First-round RT-PCR relied on HTBI primers, and a second-round multiplex PCR came next. TCRdb fed the multiplex PCR reads into MiXCR, producing one record per CDR3 protein. The table has about 1.1 million distinct CDR3 sequences, around a third seen once; the top ten hold over 8.5%. V lost 3 bases, J lost 9 bases, and 5 bases lay in between. Germline CDR1 DFQATT, CDR2 SNEGSKA (reference sequence). The CDR3 consists of 10 residues. Comment on this clonotype: A much larger clone lies a single base off, so this may be a read error.

Sequenced: peripheral blood or thyroid tissue (not recorded which). V gene TRBV20-1 combines with J gene TRBJ2-2; no firm D call. This TCR was recovered from an adult man with Graves' hyperthyroidism. CDR3 DNA: TGCAGTGCTAGGTCCCGGGAGCTGTTTTTT. Protein product: CSARSRELFF.